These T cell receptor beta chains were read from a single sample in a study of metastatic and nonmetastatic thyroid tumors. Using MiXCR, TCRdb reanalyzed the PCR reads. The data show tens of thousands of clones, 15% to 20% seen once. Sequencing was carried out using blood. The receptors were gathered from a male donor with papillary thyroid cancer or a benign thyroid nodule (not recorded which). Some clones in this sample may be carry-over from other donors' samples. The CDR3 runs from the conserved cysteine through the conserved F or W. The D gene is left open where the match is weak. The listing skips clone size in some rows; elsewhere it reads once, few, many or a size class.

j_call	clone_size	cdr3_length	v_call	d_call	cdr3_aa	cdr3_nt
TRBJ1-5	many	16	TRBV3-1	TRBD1	CASSQDTGQGGQPQHF	TGTGCCAGCAGCCAAGACACGGGACAGGGGGGTCAGCCCCAGCATTTT
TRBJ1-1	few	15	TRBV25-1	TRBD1	CASSASQGSNTEAFF	TGTGCCAGCAGTGCCTCACAGGGGTCGAACACTGAAGCTTTCTTT
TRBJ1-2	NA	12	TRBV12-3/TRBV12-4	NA	CASSRSLYGYTF	TGTGCCAGCAGTAGGTCCCTCTATGGCTATACCTTC
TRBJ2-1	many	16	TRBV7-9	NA	CASSPQVTAAYNEQFF	TGTGCCAGCAGCCCCCAGGTGACAGCGGCCTACAATGAGCAGTTCTTC
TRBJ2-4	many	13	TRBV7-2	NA	CASSLVRGDIQYF	TGTGCCAGCAGCTTAGTACGCGGAGACATTCAGTACTTC
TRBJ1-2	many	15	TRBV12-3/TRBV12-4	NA	CASSRSPGTHYGYTF	TGTGCCAGCAGTCGAAGTCCCGGGACACATTATGGCTACACCTTC
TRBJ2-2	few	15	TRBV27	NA	CASRPRTSNTGELFF	TGTGCCAGCCGCCCTAGGACATCGAACACCGGCGAGCTGTTTTTT
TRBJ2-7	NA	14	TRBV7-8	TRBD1	CASSQTGVLLEQYF	TGTGCCAGCAGCCAGACAGGGGTTCTACTCGAGCAGTACTTC
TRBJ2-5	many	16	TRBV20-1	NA	CSARDTRRAGQETQYF	TGCAGTGCTAGAGATACCCGCCGGGCGGGCCAAGAGACCCAGTACTTC
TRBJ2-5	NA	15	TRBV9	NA	CASSANGTLQETRYF	TGTGCCAGCAGCGCCAACGGGACACTCCAAGAGACCCGGTACTTC
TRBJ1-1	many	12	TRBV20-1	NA	CSARVRDTEAFF	TGCAGTGCTAGAGTAAGGGACACTGAAGCTTTCTTT
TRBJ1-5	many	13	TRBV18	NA	CASSPSLHQPQHF	TGTGCCAGCTCACCAAGCCTCCATCAGCCCCAGCATTTT
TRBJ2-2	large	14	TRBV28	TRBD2	CASSQTSARGELFF	TGTGCCAGCAGCCAGACTAGCGCTCGCGGGGAGCTGTTTTTT
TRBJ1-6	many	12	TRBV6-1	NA	CASPSTVSPLHF	TGTGCCAGCCCCTCAACGGTGTCACCCCTCCACTTT
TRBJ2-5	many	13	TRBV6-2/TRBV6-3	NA	CASSYSIWETQYF	TGTGCCAGCAGTTACTCGATCTGGGAGACCCAGTACTTC
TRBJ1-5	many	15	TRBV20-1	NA	CSARAGGAGNQPQHF	TGCAGTGCTAGAGCGGGGGGCGCCGGCAATCAGCCCCAGCATTTT
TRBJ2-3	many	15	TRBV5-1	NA	CASREITQSTDTQYF	TGCGCCAGCAGGGAGATAACACAGTCCACAGATACGCAGTATTTT
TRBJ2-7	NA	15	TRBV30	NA	CAWSVRGPESYEQYF	TGTGCCTGGAGTGTACGTGGGCCCGAGAGCTACGAGCAGTACTTC
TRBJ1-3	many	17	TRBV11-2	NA	CASSLGASTGSSNTIYF	TGTGCCAGCAGCTTAGGAGCTTCCACAGGTTCCTCAAACACCATATATTTT
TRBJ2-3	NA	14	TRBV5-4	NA	CASSFRDVRDTQYF	TGTGCCAGCAGCTTCCGGGACGTTCGGGATACACAGTATTTT
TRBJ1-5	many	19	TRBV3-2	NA	CASSLQRQGALISNQPQHF	TGTGCCAGCAGCCTCCAGAGGCAGGGGGCCTTAATAAGCAATCAGCCCCAGCATTTT
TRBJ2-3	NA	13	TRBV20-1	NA	CSAEWPGPDTQYF	TGCAGTGCCGAGTGGCCGGGCCCCGATACGCAGTATTTT
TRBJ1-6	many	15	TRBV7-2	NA	CASSPRANNNSPLHF	TGTGCCAGCAGCCCCCGCGCGAACAATAATTCACCCCTCCACTTT
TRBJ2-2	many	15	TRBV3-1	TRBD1	CASSQTGGAAGELFF	TGTGCCAGCAGCCAGACAGGGGGCGCAGCCGGGGAGCTGTTTTTT
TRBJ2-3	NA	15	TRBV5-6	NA	CASSLAGALDDTQYF	TGTGCCAGCAGCTTGGCCGGGGCTTTAGATGATACGCAGTATTTT
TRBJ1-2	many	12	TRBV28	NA	CASSSPTYGYTF	TGTGCCAGCAGTTCCCCAACCTATGGCTACACCTTC
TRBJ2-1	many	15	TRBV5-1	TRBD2	CASSWGLAGMNEQFF	TGCGCCAGCAGCTGGGGACTAGCGGGAATGAATGAGCAGTTCTTC
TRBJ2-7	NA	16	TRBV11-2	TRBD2	CASSFLAVEASYEQYF	TGTGCCAGCAGCTTTCTAGCGGTAGAAGCCTCATACGAGCAGTACTTC
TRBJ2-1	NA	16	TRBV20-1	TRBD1	CSARGRDRVGYNEQFF	TGCAGTGCTAGAGGAAGAGACAGGGTCGGCTACAATGAGCAGTTCTTC
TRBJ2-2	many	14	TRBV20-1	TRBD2	CSAPLGGSPGELFF	TGCAGTGCCCCCTTGGGCGGGAGTCCCGGGGAGCTGTTTTTT
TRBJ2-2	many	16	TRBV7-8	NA	CASSQGEGFLVGELFF	TGTGCCAGCAGCCAGGGCGAGGGTTTTTTGGTCGGGGAGCTGTTTTTT
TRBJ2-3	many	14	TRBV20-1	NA	CSARGRGPVDTQYF	TGCAGTGCTAGGGGGCGGGGGCCGGTAGATACGCAGTATTTT
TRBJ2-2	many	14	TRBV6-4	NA	CASSATSSTGELFF	TGTGCCAGCAGTGCTACTAGCAGCACCGGGGAGCTGTTTTTT
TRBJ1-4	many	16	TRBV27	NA	CASSPRTGRTNEKLFF	TGTGCCAGCAGTCCACGGACTGGTCGAACTAATGAAAAACTGTTTTTT
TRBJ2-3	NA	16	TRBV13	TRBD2	CASSFTSGGATDTQYF	TGTGCCAGCAGCTTTACTAGCGGGGGGGCAACAGATACGCAGTATTTT
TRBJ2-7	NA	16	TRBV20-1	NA	CSALLEDRDMTYEKYF	TGCAGTGCCCTCTTGGAAGACCGGGACATGACGTACGAGAAGTACTTC
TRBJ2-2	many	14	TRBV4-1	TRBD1	CASSHDRGSGELFF	TGCGCCAGCAGCCATGACAGGGGGAGCGGGGAGCTGTTTTTT